One sample yielded the 10 T cell receptor beta chains listed below, sequenced in a study of beta chain features in type 1 diabetes. These receptors' targets are unknown. Isolated RNA was reverse transcribed in full, so expressed TCRB transcripts were sequenced. Measured with immunoSEQ multiplex PCR; TCRdb has only the in-frame clones, and not every one. The sample carries around 260,000 clones, about a fifth recorded once. Study-wide results and caveats: A moderate, significant TCRB CDR3 shortening appeared in type 1 diabetes across four CD4+ subsets.

The sample consisted of naive CD4+ T cells from blood. Receptor source: a woman between 35 and 50 years old with type 1 diabetes.

As concerns this clone: At the DNA level, this CDR3 is encoded by other sequences in the same sample as well. The chain is built from TRBV4-3 and TRBJ2-1; 10 nucleotides agree with TRBD2. The CDR3 runs to 16 residues. Germline V gene sequence: CDR1 LGHNA, CDR2 YSLEER. Trimming removed 1 base from V and 4 bases from J; junction bases left unmatched: 4. The CDR3 loop is CASSQGTSGAYNEQFF. The CDR3 DNA reads TGCGCCAGCAGCCAAGGAACTAGCGGGGCGTACAATGAGCAGTTCTTC.

This clone was observed a handful of times. This chain joins TRBV7-9 and TRBJ2-5, with 7 bases lining up with TRBD1. V shed 5 bases, J shed 1 base, and the junction held 13 bases outside the gene matches. Germline loops: CDR1 SEHNR, CDR2 FQNEAQ (reference sequence). The CDR3 extends over 17 amino acids. Here the CDR3 DNA reads TGTGCCAGCAGCCCTCGACAGGGATGGGGGTCCCAAGAGACCCAGTACTTC. It yields the protein CASSPRQGWGSQETQYF.

The chain combines TRBV28 with TRBJ1-1, with D tentatively TRBD1 (5 bases). Germline V gene data show CDR1 as MDHEN and CDR2 as SYDVKM. The CDR3 totals 15 residues. Trimming stripped 4 bases from V and 6 bases from J, with 18 bases between. CDR3 sequence (DNA): TGTGCCAGCAGTTCCCCCCAAGGGAGGGGACCTGAAGCTTTCTTT. Its protein product is CASSSPQGRGPEAFF.

The chain recombines TRBV6-5 with TRBJ2-7, with D possibly TRBD1 on 5 matching bases. Per germline, CDR1 MNHEY and CDR2 SVGAGI. The length of the CDR3 is 14 residues. V was pared by 3 bases and J by 4 bases, with 13 bases between. CDR3 in DNA: TGTGCCAGCAGTTATCGCAGGGAAGGATACGAGCAGTACTTC. This encodes CASSYRREGYEQYF.

CDR3 sequence reads: CASSPRGDRGTDTQYF. The CDR3 DNA is TGTGCCAGCAGCCCCCGCGGGGACAGGGGCACAGATACGCAGTATTTT. V usage is TRBV9 and J usage is TRBJ2-3; 9 bases line up with TRBD1. This CDR3 is built from 16 residues. The J segment lost 1 base and the V segment lost 4 bases, leaving 7 bases of the junction unmatched. Germline CDR1 reads SGDLS; CDR2 reads YYNGEE.

The table lists this clone with a few counts. V gene TRBV7-3 combines with J gene TRBJ2-3; D gene ambiguous. Germline CDR1 is SGHTA and CDR2 is FQGTGA. This CDR3 comprises 14 residues. V lost 5 bases and J 0 bases, leaving 9 bases between the germline ends. CDR3 DNA sequence: TGTGCCAGCAGCCCCTTGGAGAGCACAGATACGCAGTATTTT. Protein sequence: CASSPLESTDTQYF.

V is TRBV9 and J is TRBJ1-2, with 7 bases identical to TRBD1. Trimming removed 4 bases from V and 8 bases from J; junction bases left unmatched: 20. Germline V CDR1 and CDR2: SGDLS, YYNGEE. The CDR3 has 17 amino acids. CDR3 sequence reads: CASSTRPAAGQPEGYTF. The CDR3 region has the DNA TGTGCCAGCAGCACGCGACCCGCCGCGGGACAGCCTGAGGGCTACACCTTC.

This clone was observed a handful of times. The CDR3 reads CASSLGWDRRQPQHF. CDR3 coding DNA: TGTGCCAGCAGCTTAGGATGGGACAGGCGACAGCCCCAGCATTTT. This rearrangement joins TRBV7-2 to TRBJ1-5, with 8 positions matching TRBD1. The CDR3 is 15 amino acids. The germline V gene has CDR1 SGHTA and CDR2 FQGNSA. V dropped 1 base and J dropped 7; count of bases not matched to a gene: 6.

A few counts support this clone. J is TRBJ1-1 and V is TRBV7-2; D remains unclear. V was trimmed by 6 bases and J by 1 base, leaving 12 bases between them. Germline CDR1 reads SGHTA; CDR2 reads FQGNSA. CDR3 size: 14 residues. CDR3 in amino acids: CASSARGWNTEAFF. Here the CDR3 DNA reads TGTGCCAGCAGTGCCCGCGGTTGGAACACTGAAGCTTTCTTT. Full variable domain (remainder filled in from reference TRBV7-2 and TRBJ1-1): GAGVSQSPSNKVTEKGKDVELRCDPISGHTALYWYRQSLGQGLEFLIYFQGNSAPDKSGLPSDRFSAERTGGSVSTLTIQRTQQEDSAVYLCASSARGWNTEAFFGQGTRLTVV.

The rearrangement joins TRBV7-2 to TRBJ2-2; 8 bases align to TRBD1. Per germline, CDR1 SGHTA and CDR2 FQGNSA. The CDR3 consists of 15 residues. Germline trimming cut 5 bases from V and 4 bases from J; bases unmatched to any gene: 6. The CDR3 loop reads CASSTMTGVTGELFF. The CDR3 DNA reads TGTGCCAGCAGCACCATGACAGGGGTCACCGGGGAGCTGTTTTTT.